Shown below are 5 T cell receptor beta chains from a single sample sequenced in a study of cytomegalovirus exposure and HLA in healthy donors. Sequenced by immunoSEQ multiplex PCR; TCRdb stores in-frame clones only, minus some. The profile covers 150,000 to 200,000 clones, with about 85% appearing a single time and around 2.4% taken by the ten largest. Sequenced input: PBMCs. The receptors stem from a man between 25 and 39 years old in good health and CMV-seropositive.

This chain joins TRBV5-3 and TRBJ1-2; TRBD1 agrees at 7 bases. TRBV5-3 counts as an open reading frame of uncertain function. The V segment lost 1 base and the J segment 1 base; nucleotides outside the gene matches: 7. CDR3 length: 16 amino acids. CDR3 region: CARSLSRDSYNYGYTF. In DNA form, the CDR3 reads TGTGCCAGAAGCTTGTCTCGGGACAGCTATAACTATGGCTACACCTTC.

This clone has a single count. The rearrangement uses TRBV18 and TRBJ2-7; 11 bases map to TRBD2. The V gene end was trimmed by 0 bases and the J gene end by 7 bases; junction bases not matched to a gene: 8. CDR3 length equals 16 residues. Per germline, CDR1 KGHSH and CDR2 LQKENI. The CDR3 bases are TGTGCCAGCTCACCACCAAGTAGCGGGGGGGCGAAAGAGCAGTACTTC. Translating it yields CASSPPSSGGAKEQYF.

The chain combines TRBV9 with TRBJ2-1; TRBD2 aligns across 10 bases. Trimming at V came to 3 bases and at J to 7 bases, leaving 13 bases not matched to a gene. The germline gives CDR1 SGDLS, CDR2 YYNGEE. CDR3 length equals 17 residues. The CDR3: CASSDPDSGGPRNEQFF. CDR3 bases: TGTGCCAGCAGCGACCCCGATAGCGGGGGGCCCCGGAATGAGCAGTTCTTC.

Only one count was recorded for this clone. The rearrangement links TRBV4-1 to TRBJ2-2; a possible D gene is TRBD2 (5 bases). Per germline, CDR1 MGHRA and CDR2 YSYEKL. The V end was cut by 2 bases, the J end by 0 bases, with 10 bases between. The CDR3 contains 16 residues. The CDR3, as DNA: TGCGCCAGCAGCCAACTGGCGGGCACGAACACCGGGGAGCTGTTTTTT. Translation: CASSQLAGTNTGELFF.

V and J are TRBV9 and TRBJ1-4, with 7 bases that match TRBD1. With V trimmed by 3 bases and J by 5 bases, 13 bases remained unmatched. Germline V gene sequence: CDR1 SGDLS, CDR2 YYNGEE. The CDR3 is 17 amino acids. Here the CDR3 DNA reads TGTGCCAGCAGCGGGGCCGACAGGGCCGGACGAAATGAAAAACTGTTTTTT. Its protein product is CASSGADRAGRNEKLFF.